A few counts support the clone carrying this TCR beta chain. Its cognate antigen is unknown. This entry comes from a study of T cells after yellow fever vaccination. At the level of the study: Libraries from low-cell-number fractions were prepared with the SMART-Seq v4 Ultra Low Input RNA kit. The study, taken as a whole, reports: Weaker, the secondary response peaked sooner, at day 5 versus 15. Across the CD4 and CD8 compartments, a small share of clonotypes was present in both. The booster saw the reappearance of most primary-vaccination clones (roughly 96% CD4, 70% to 90% CD8).

TCRdb redid the calling of the 5' RACE reads with MiXCR, one entry per CDR3 protein. The table lists around 300,000 distinct CDR3 sequences, 3.5% to 4.5% of them singletons. The CDR3 covers 18 residues. Trimming removed 4 bases from V and 0 bases from J, with 16 bases in between. Germline-derived CDR1 and CDR2 are WSHSY and SAAADI. The clonotype was recovered from a man aged 18 to 29 who received the YFV17D yellow fever vaccine. The chain uses TRBV10-2 and TRBJ1-6; D is ambiguous. Here the sequenced sample was PBMCs, taken 15 days after the yellow fever booster vaccination. The DNA of the CDR3 is TGCGCCAGCAGTGCCCTGGTTTGGGAGAGCTCCTATAATTCACCCCTCCACTTT. This sequence encodes CASSALVWESSYNSPLHF.